The clone carrying this TCR beta chain was seen a single time. The antigen is unknown. The data belong to a study of vaccination effects on CD4 cells after COVID-19. Profiled with immunoSEQ multiplex PCR; TCRdb holds only in-frame clones, not every one. Among tens of thousands of clones listed, about 70% were seen once. The CDR3 extends over 13 amino acids. Expansion of antigen-specific CD4+ T cells with viral peptide pools was carried out by the ViraFEST assay before sequencing. With approximately ten days of culture completed, CD4+ T cells were isolated. Negative nucleocapsid antibody tests before and after vaccination confirmed no previous SARS-CoV-2 infection. The authors exchanged half the medium for IL-2 medium on days 3 and 7.

The chain joins TRBV21-1 to TRBJ1-4. TRBV21-1 is designated a pseudogene. Sample: CD4+ T cells from PBMCs cultured with HCoV-NL63 spike peptides, taken before COVID-19 vaccination. This TCR derives from a human donor who received a COVID-19 vaccine. CDR3 protein: CASSSPVLEKLFF. CDR3 in DNA: TGTGCCAGCAGCAGCCCTGTACTTGAAAAACTGTTTTTT.